This T cell receptor (beta chain) is from a study of T-cell reconstitution after alpha-beta-depleted transplantation in children (dated by TCRdb to 2015 to 2016). Some background on the complete study: T-cell immune reconstitution after TCRalphabeta/CD19-depleted allogeneic hematopoietic cell transplantation in children was quantitatively tracked in the study by means of TCR repertoire profiling.

Libraries came from PCR. Instrument used: Illumina HiSeq 2500. TCR library preparation used molecular barcoding, with unique molecular identifiers applied to normalize quantification of the TCRbeta repertoire. TCRdb reprocessing: public reads trimmed at Q25 with fastp, clones called with MiXCR, in-frame beta chains kept. Records with the same CDR3 protein are collapsed into one entry carrying the most frequent genes and DNA. The sample data list around 680,000 distinct CDR3 sequences, and 15% to 20% of these were observed just once. Around 0.96% of the sample is in the top ten clones. In the case of this clonotype: It lacks a known antigen. Per-nucleotide qualities are absent, and no much larger clonotype sits a single base away.

Including cysteine and phenylalanine, the CDR3 has 16 amino acids. The sequence is cut down to CDR3 DNA, 48 bases in frame from base 1. Ends trimmed: V by 2 bases, J by 4 bases; bases unmatched to a gene: 8. Per the germline V gene, MNHEY is the CDR1 and SVGEGT is the CDR2. The chain was built from TRBV6-2 or TRBV6-3 and TRBJ2-1; the junction holds 7 bases that match TRBD2. This receptor was taken from a human donor who donated a stem cell graft to a child with acute myeloid leukemia. Sequenced here: PBMCs from the stem cell graft donor, sampled from the stem cell graft. In nucleotides, the sequence is TGTGCCAGCAGTTACAGACTCGGGGACTATTACAATGAGCAGTTCTTC. Its translation is CASSYRLGDYYNEQFF.